A single sample is the source of the 16 T cell receptor beta chains below, sequenced in a study of radiotherapy plus CTLA-4 blockade in lung cancer. Sequencing was performed with immunoSEQ multiplex PCR; in TCRdb, only in-frame clones are kept and a portion is missing. The sample has about 95,000 clones; roughly 80% are singletons. The material was peripheral blood, obtained from a patient treated with radiotherapy plus ipilimumab. The receptor source for this set is a human donor with non-small cell lung cancer who had a partial response to radiotherapy plus ipilimumab.

The J gene is TRBJ1-4, the V gene TRBV6-5; D is uncertain. V lost 4 bases, J lost 5 bases, and 11 bases lay in between. The CDR3 spans 14 residues. Germline CDR1 reads MNHEY; CDR2 reads SVGAGI. The CDR3 DNA follows: TGTGCCAGCAGTTCCGTGGTGGCAAATGAAAAACTGTTTTTT. Encoded protein: CASSSVVANEKLFF.

The rearrangement joins TRBV15 to TRBJ1-4; 10 bases match TRBD1. Germline trimming cut 0 bases from V and 6 bases from J; bases unmatched to any gene: 4. Germline CDR1 and CDR2: LNHNV and YYDKDF (reference sequence). This CDR3 is built from 16 residues. The DNA for the CDR3 is TGTGCCACCAGCAGAGATTATGGGACAGGGGATGAAAAACTGTTTTTT. Translated, it gives CATSRDYGTGDEKLFF.

The chain joins TRBV5-6 to TRBJ1-1; D ambiguous. CDR1 and CDR2 from the germline V gene are SGHDT and YYEEEE. Trimming cost V 2 bases and J 1 base, with 9 bases left between them. The length of the CDR3 is 14 residues. CDR3 region: CASSLYDKNTEAFF. CDR3 DNA: TGTGCCAGCAGCTTATACGACAAGAACACTGAAGCTTTCTTT.

A word on this clone: The same CDR3 arises from other DNA sequences in this sample as well. The chain is built from TRBV2 and TRBJ2-1; 10 nucleotides line up with TRBD2. The CDR3 sequence is 15 residues long. Germline assignment: CDR1 SNHLY and CDR2 FYNNEI. Trimming cost V 6 bases and J 6 bases; bases outside gene matches: 8. The CDR3 region is CASSRLAGLLNEQFF. DNA for the CDR3: TGTGCCAGCAGCCGACTAGCGGGCCTCCTCAATGAGCAGTTCTTC.

The V and J genes are TRBV27 and TRBJ2-2, with 8 positions matching TRBD2. Germline trimming cut 4 bases from V and 4 bases from J; bases unmatched to any gene: 5. CDR3 length equals 15 residues. Germline CDR1 is MNHEY and CDR2 is SMNVEV (reference sequence). The CDR3 DNA reads as TGTGCCAGCAGTTCCAGCGGGAGTGTCACCGGGGAGCTGTTTTTT. It specifies CASSSSGSVTGELFF.

This chain uses TRBV12-5 with TRBJ2-5; the D gene is possibly TRBD1 (6 bases). The germline gives CDR1 LGHNT, CDR2 FRNRAP. Trimming took off 1 base at V and 5 bases at J, with 8 bases between the two ends. The CDR3 covers 13 residues. CDR3 nucleotides: TGTGCTAGTGGTTTGGACAGGGTGGAGACCCAGTACTTC. It codes for CASGLDRVETQYF.

This rearrangement joins TRBV7-2 to TRBJ1-2, with D tentatively TRBD1 (6 bases). CDR1 and CDR2 (germline): SGHTA, FQGNSA. The V end was cut by 5 bases, the J end by 5 bases, with 12 bases between. The CDR3 runs 13 residues. The CDR3 DNA sequence: TGTGCCAGCAGCCCGGACAGATCATATGGCTACACCTTC. It yields the protein CASSPDRSYGYTF.

The chain links TRBV27 to TRBJ1-2, with 7 bases identical to TRBD1. J was trimmed by 0 bases and V by 6 bases; bases with no gene match: 16. Germline V lookup: CDR1 MNHEY, CDR2 SMNVEV (reference sequence). The CDR3 is 18 residues long. The CDR3 loop is CASSRGTDSGFPNYGYTF. The DNA for the CDR3 is TGTGCCAGCAGCCGTGGGACAGATTCGGGATTCCCTAACTATGGCTACACCTTC.

The genes are TRBV2 and TRBJ2-7; D is ambiguous. Germline-derived CDR1 and CDR2 are SNHLY and FYNNEI. V was trimmed by 4 bases and J by 2 bases, leaving 9 bases between them. This CDR3 comprises 13 residues. CDR3 sequence (DNA): TGTGCCAGCAGTGCGTTAGTACCCTACGAGCAGTACTTC. This encodes CASSALVPYEQYF.

The CDR3 here is CASSLDRGTEAFF. CDR3 nucleotide sequence: TGTGCCAGCAGCTTAGACAGGGGGACTGAAGCTTTCTTT. This chain joins TRBV7-7 and TRBJ1-1, with 8 bases identical to TRBD1. Unmatched junction bases numbered 0, after V lost 1 base and J lost 5 bases. The length of the CDR3 is 13 residues. Germline CDR1 SSHAT, CDR2 FNYEAQ (reference sequence). The variable domain in full, with the rest retrieved from reference TRBV7-7 and TRBJ1-1, is GAGVSQSPRYKVTKRGQDVTLRCDPISSHATLYWYQQALGQGPEFLTYFNYEAQPDKSGLPSDRFSAERPEGSISTLTIQRTEQRDSAMYRCASSLDRGTEAFFGQGTRLTVV.

V and J are TRBV5-1 and TRBJ2-1; 14 bases fit TRBD2. CDR1 is SGHRS and CDR2 is YFSETQ in the germline V gene. This CDR3 is built from 18 residues. V was clipped by 3 bases and J by 1 base; unmatched bases: 6. CDR3 sequence (DNA): TGCGCCAGCAGCTCAGGGACTAGCGGGAGTAGGTCCTACAATGAGCAGTTCTTC. The encoded protein is CASSSGTSGSRSYNEQFF.

The count of this clone is one. The rearrangement joins TRBV7-9 to TRBJ1-3; 7 bases are shared with TRBD1. Germline CDR1 is SEHNR and CDR2 is FQNEAQ (reference sequence). The CDR3 consists of 14 residues. The V and J ends lost 5 bases and 1 base, in that order; junction bases with no gene match: 2. The CDR3 reads CASSRGQSGNTIYF. In DNA, the CDR3 is TGTGCCAGCAGCCGGGGACAGTCTGGAAACACCATATATTTT.

The gene calls are TRBV28 and TRBJ2-7, with 7 positions matching TRBD2. V dropped 6 bases and J dropped 2; count of bases not matched to a gene: 7. The CDR3 has 14 residues. Germline CDR1 reads MDHEN; CDR2 reads SYDVKM. The CDR3: CASRSTGGPYEQYF. The CDR3 coding sequence is TGTGCCAGCAGGTCAACGGGGGGACCCTACGAGCAGTACTTC.

This chain joins TRBV28 and TRBJ1-4, with a weak D call TRBD1 (6 bases). The CDR3 extends over 15 amino acids. The germline V and J ends were trimmed by 5 bases and 5 bases, with 15 bases remaining between them. Germline-derived CDR1 and CDR2 are MDHEN and SYDVKM. As DNA, the CDR3 is TGTGCCAGCAGTGTCCCGACAGGCCTCAATGAAAAACTGTTTTTT. This gives the protein CASSVPTGLNEKLFF.

The chain joins TRBV10-3 to TRBJ2-1; 10 bases are shared with TRBD2. In germline, CDR1 is ENHRY, CDR2 SYGVKD. The ends lost 10 bases at V and 0 bases at J; junction bases unmatched: 3. This CDR3 comprises 14 residues. CDR3 region: CATLAGASYNEQFF. In nucleotides, the CDR3 is TGTGCCACTCTAGCGGGGGCCTCCTACAATGAGCAGTTCTTC.

The V gene is TRBV5-1, the J gene TRBJ2-1; D might be TRBD2 (6 bases). CDR3 length: 16 amino acids. Germline lookup yields CDR1 SGHRS and CDR2 YFSETQ. Trimming took off 0 bases at V and 0 bases at J, with 10 bases between the two ends. CDR3 in amino acids: CASSLAGGSSYNEQFF. Written as DNA, the CDR3 is TGCGCCAGCAGCTTGGCCGGGGGTAGCTCCTACAATGAGCAGTTCTTC.